The T cell receptor (beta chain) described here comes from a study of human T cells and chemical hapten exposure. TCRdb re-called the RACE reads through MiXCR, storing one row per CDR3 protein. This table holds approximately 120,000 distinct CDR3 sequences, about a tenth found once. This clonotype appeared a few times. Time point defined: patch test 2, 6 weeks after DPC sensitization. This sample's treatment: therapeutic diphenylcyclopropenone sensitization with weekly scalp DPC. Sample: whole blood, taken in connection with sensitization to the hapten diphenylcyclopropenone (DPC). The receptor's source is a woman in her thirties or forties with alopecia areata. Some clones in this sample may be carry-over from other donors' samples.

The CDR3 nucleotides are TGTGCCAGCAGCCCACAAGGACTAGCGGGGGCGAATGAGCAGTTCTTC. It specifies CASSPQGLAGANEQFF. This chain connects TRBV7-2 to TRBJ2-1, with 13 positions matching TRBD2. V was clipped by 5 bases and J by 7 bases; unmatched bases: 8. Germline V lookup: CDR1 SGHTA, CDR2 FQGNSA. This CDR3 is 16 amino acids long.